Given below is one T cell receptor beta chain in context. Its antigen is not known. The sample originates from a study of long-term antiretroviral therapy in people with HIV. Study-level background: The earliest specimens came about a decade ahead of the 2015 immediate-ART recommendation. Findings and limits, study-wide: Post-ART samples showed increased diversity that remained below transplant donor control levels. Clonotypes expanded prior to ART showed repertoire dominance at all sampled time points. The study collected blood between about 2003 and 2018, possibly under older ART regimens.

Runs used v3.0 of the immunoSEQ assay and were done at survey level. Produced via immunoSEQ multiplex PCR; TCRdb's table is partial and in-frame only. The sample consists of 10,000 to 15,000 clones, approximately 80% of them appearing once. The material was unsorted PBMCs, obtained 1.3 years after starting antiretroviral therapy. This receptor was taken from a woman younger than 35 with HIV.

CDR3 nucleotides: TGTGCCAGTAGAACCACGGGGCAGGGGCACTACGAGCAGTACTTC. Protein: CASRTTGQGHYEQYF. J is TRBJ2-5 and V is TRBV19; possible D gene TRBD1, 6 bases. The J call may be in error: the DNA end matches TRBJ2-7 better. This CDR3 spans 15 amino acids. Germline V gene sequence: CDR1 LNHDA, CDR2 SQIVND (reference sequence).